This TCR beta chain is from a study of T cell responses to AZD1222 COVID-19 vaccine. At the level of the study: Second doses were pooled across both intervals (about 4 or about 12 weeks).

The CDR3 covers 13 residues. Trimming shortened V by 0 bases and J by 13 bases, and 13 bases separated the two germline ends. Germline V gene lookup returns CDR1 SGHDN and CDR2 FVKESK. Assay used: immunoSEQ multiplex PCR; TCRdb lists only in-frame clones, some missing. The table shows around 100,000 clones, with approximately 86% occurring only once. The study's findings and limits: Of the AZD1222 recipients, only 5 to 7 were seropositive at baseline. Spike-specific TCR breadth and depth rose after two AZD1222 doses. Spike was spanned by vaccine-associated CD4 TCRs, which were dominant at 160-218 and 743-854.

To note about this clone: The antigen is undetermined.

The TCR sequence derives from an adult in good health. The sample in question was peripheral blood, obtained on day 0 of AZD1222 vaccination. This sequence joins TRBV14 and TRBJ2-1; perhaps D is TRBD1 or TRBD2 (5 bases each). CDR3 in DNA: TGTGCCAGCAGCCAAGATGTCGGGGCTCGACAGTTCTTC. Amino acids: CASSQDVGARQFF.